The 24 T cell receptor beta chains below all came from one sample that was sequenced in a study of T cells after posttransplantation cyclophosphamide (dated by TCRdb to 2015 to 2016). The library was obtained by the immunoSEQ multiplex PCR assay. The immuneACCESS repertoire file appears here via TCRdb, limited to in-frame rearrangements. These files lack a portion of the clones; in checked studies, under half of the deficit traces to unresolved V genes, and the cause of the others is not known. The sample table contains about 47,000 clones; only one count was recorded for roughly nine tenths of them. Jointly, the top ten make up roughly 2.9% of the sample. Material: PBMCs. Every receptor here comes from a woman aged 45 to 65 in good health and a related stem cell transplant donor.

The chain links TRBV10-1 to TRBJ2-5, with TRBD2 as a possible D gene (6 bases). This CDR3 has 14 amino acids. The V end was cut by 2 bases, the J end by 3 bases, with 10 bases between. From germline, CDR1 is WNHNN and CDR2 SYGVQD (reference sequence). CDR3 DNA sequence: TGCGCCAGCAGTGAGGGAGGGGTAGAAGAGACCCAGTACTTC. Protein: CASSEGGVEETQYF.

About this clone: The same CDR3 also results from other DNA sequences found in this sample. V gene TRBV30 combines with J gene TRBJ1-6, with D possibly being TRBD1 (5 bases). CDR1 is GTSNPN, CDR2 SVGIG, per germline (reference sequence). V shed 0 bases and J shed 4 bases, with 10 bases lying between them. The CDR3 runs 15 residues. CDR3 sequence: CAWSVRGRYNSPLHF. The DNA for the CDR3 is TGTGCCTGGAGTGTACGGGGGAGATATAATTCACCCCTCCACTTT.

The rearrangement joins TRBV28 to TRBJ2-7; 7 bases align to TRBD1. This CDR3 has 14 amino acids. Germline CDR1 is MDHEN and CDR2 is SYDVKM. V dropped 3 bases and J dropped 1; count of bases not matched to a gene: 3. In nucleotides, the CDR3 is TGTGCCAGCAGTTTGGGACAGTTTTCCTACGAGCAGTACTTC. Residues: CASSLGQFSYEQYF.

The chain joins TRBV4-1 to TRBJ2-7; D is possibly TRBD1 (6 bases). CDR1 MGHRA and CDR2 YSYEKL come from the germline V gene. The V gene lost 4 bases and the J gene lost 2 bases, with 18 bases spanning the gap. This CDR3 is 16 amino acids long. The CDR3 sequence is CASSPSSQGGPYEQYF. CDR3 nucleotides: TGCGCCAGCAGCCCAAGTTCACAAGGGGGACCCTACGAGCAGTACTTC.

A few counts support this clone. The V and J genes are TRBV6-5 and TRBJ1-3; TRBD1 agrees at 7 bases. V shed 7 bases and J 1 base; nucleotides not matched to a gene: 4. The CDR3 is 14 residues long. The V gene's germline CDR1 is MNHEY and CDR2 SVGAGI. CDR3: CASTSTGSGNTIYF. The CDR3 DNA follows: TGTGCCAGCACCTCGACAGGGTCTGGAAACACCATATATTTT.

This chain uses TRBV7-9 with TRBJ2-2, with 11 positions matching TRBD1. After removal of 3 bases from V and 6 bases from J, the junction contained 3 bases not matched to a gene. Germline-derived CDR1 and CDR2 are SEHNR and FQNEAQ (reference sequence). This CDR3 has 15 amino acids. The CDR3 region is CASSLGQGVAGELFF. The CDR3 DNA reads TGTGCCAGCAGCTTGGGACAGGGGGTGGCCGGGGAGCTGTTTTTT.

This clone was found once. The chain combines TRBV6-1 with TRBJ1-5, with a tentative D call TRBD1 (6 bases). V was shortened by 3 bases and J by 7 bases, with 19 bases between the two germline ends. Looked up from germline, CDR1 is MNHNS and CDR2 is SASEGT. The CDR3 consists of 16 residues. The CDR3: CASSDRPPGDGQPQHF. In DNA form, the CDR3 reads TGTGCCAGCAGTGACCGACCACCAGGGGATGGGCAGCCCCAGCATTTT.

V gene TRBV5-1 combines with J gene TRBJ1-5; TRBD1 might be the D (5 bases). CDR3 length: 17 residues. V gave up 0 bases and J gave up 3 bases, with 16 bases separating them. Germline loops: CDR1 SGHRS, CDR2 YFSETQ. The CDR3 sequence is CASSLEDSSDPNQPQHF. For the CDR3, the DNA is TGCGCCAGCAGCTTGGAAGACAGCTCCGATCCCAATCAGCCCCAGCATTTT. Variable domain in full (rest from reference TRBV5-1 and TRBJ1-5): KAGVTQTPRYLIKTRGQQVTLSCSPISGHRSVSWYQQTPGQGLQFLFEYFSETQRNKGNFPGRFSGRQFSNSRSEMNVSTLELGDSALYLCASSLEDSSDPNQPQHFGDGTRLSIL.

The chain links TRBV30 to TRBJ1-4; a weak D match, TRBD1 (5 bases). V lost 6 bases and J 5 bases, leaving 16 bases between the germline ends. The germline CDR1 and CDR2 sequences are GTSNPN and SVGIG (reference sequence). This CDR3 contains 14 residues. CDR3 sequence reads: CACDTGTENEKLFF. The CDR3 nucleotides are TGTGCCTGTGATACCGGGACTGAGAATGAAAAACTGTTTTTT. The full variable domain, in which reference TRBV30 and TRBJ1-4 provide the parts outside the CDR3, is SQTIHQWPATLVQPVGSPLSLECTVEGTSNPNLYWYRQAAGRGLQLLFYSVGIGQISSEVPQNLSASRPQDRQFILSSKKLLLSDSGFYLCACDTGTENEKLFFGSGTQLSVL.

The J gene is TRBJ2-6, the V gene TRBV19; TRBD1 matches at 8 bases. Trimming cost V 6 bases and J 5 bases; bases outside gene matches: 6. The CDR3 covers 15 residues. Per the germline V gene, CDR1 is LNHDA and CDR2 is SQIVND (reference sequence). CDR3 DNA sequence: TGTGCCAGTAGCTTTCAGGGGGCAAGGGCCAACGTCCTGACTTTC. This gives the protein CASSFQGARANVLTF.

This CDR3 reads CASSKGEAGRNTEAFF. The CDR3 DNA reads as TGTGCCAGCAGCAAAGGGGAGGCGGGTCGGAACACTGAAGCTTTCTTT. This chain joins TRBV21-1 and TRBJ1-1. TRBV21-1 is assigned pseudogene status. CDR3 size: 16 residues.

A remark on this clone: Other DNA sequences in this specimen translate into the identical CDR3. This chain uses TRBV5-1 with TRBJ1-1; TRBD1 matches at 8 bases. Per the germline V gene, CDR1 is SGHRS and CDR2 is YFSETQ. CDR3 size: 15 residues. The trim removed 4 bases at V and 3 bases at J, leaving 8 bases unmatched. The CDR3 nucleotides are TGCGCCAGCAGCCTGACAGGGGTGGGGTACACTGAAGCTTTCTTT. It translates to CASSLTGVGYTEAFF.

The J gene is TRBJ2-2, the V gene TRBV27, with 9 bases aligning to TRBD1. V was clipped by 4 bases and J by 5 bases; unmatched bases: 11. The CDR3 totals 17 residues. Germline lookup yields CDR1 MNHEY and CDR2 SMNVEV (reference sequence). DNA of the CDR3: TGTGCCAGCAGTTCGGAAACCGGGACAGGGAGAACCGGGGAGCTGTTTTTT. Its protein is CASSSETGTGRTGELFF.

V and J are TRBV5-4 and TRBJ2-3; 7 bases are a match to TRBD2. V dropped 1 base and J dropped 1; count of bases not matched to a gene: 0. This CDR3 region has 14 residues. Germline assignment: CDR1 SGHNT and CDR2 YYREEE (reference sequence). The CDR3 coding sequence is TGTGCCAGCAGCTTGACTAGCGGCACAGATACGCAGTATTTT. This gives the protein CASSLTSGTDTQYF.

This chain links TRBV10-2 with TRBJ2-1, with D tentatively TRBD2 (6 bases). CDR1 is WSHSY and CDR2 is SAAADI in the germline V gene. The CDR3 extends over 14 amino acids. The V end lost 11 bases, the J end lost 6 bases, and 20 bases lay between the germline ends. The CDR3 DNA reads as TGCGCCGTCAATCCGGGACTCAATCCCAATGAGCAGTTCTTC. This sequence encodes CAVNPGLNPNEQFF.

A single count supports this clone. The rearrangement joins TRBV9 to TRBJ2-7; D is perhaps TRBD2 (6 bases). This CDR3 has 14 amino acids. Germline V gives CDR1 SGDLS, CDR2 YYNGEE. Trimming pared 0 bases from V and 2 bases from J, leaving 9 bases between. CDR3 nucleotide sequence: TGTGCCAGCAGCGTAGGGGGGGACCCCTACGAGCAGTACTTC. This sequence encodes CASSVGGDPYEQYF.

The CDR3 DNA follows: TGTGCCAGCTCGGGACAGTCAGTCACTGAAGCTTTCTTT. It codes for CASSGQSVTEAFF. The genes are TRBV18 and TRBJ1-1, with TRBD1 identical over 7 bases. CDR1 is KGHSH and CDR2 is LQKENI in the germline V gene. V lost 6 bases to trimming and J lost 4 bases; unmatched junction nucleotides: 5. This CDR3 spans 13 amino acids.

A single count supports this clone. The chain employs TRBV7-2 and TRBJ2-1; D might be TRBD1 (6 bases). Trimming pared 2 bases from V and 0 bases from J, leaving 11 bases between. CDR3 length: 16 amino acids. Germline V gene sequence: CDR1 SGHTA, CDR2 FQGNSA. CDR3 protein: CASSLWTRGSYNEQFF. The CDR3 region has the DNA TGTGCCAGCAGCTTATGGACCAGGGGCTCCTACAATGAGCAGTTCTTC.

The V gene is TRBV7-6, the J gene TRBJ1-1; D uncertain. Trimming shortened V by 1 base and J by 8 bases, and 11 bases separated the two germline ends. The germline V gene has CDR1 SGHVS and CDR2 FNYEAQ. This CDR3 contains 13 residues. The DNA for the CDR3 is TGTGCCAGCAGCTTAGGAGGGCTAAGGGAAGCTTTCTTT. Its protein is CASSLGGLREAFF.

The chain uses TRBV9 and TRBJ2-2, with a possible D match to TRBD1 (6 bases). The CDR3 has 19 residues. With 0 bases removed from V and 1 base from J, the gap between germline ends came to 19 bases. Germline V lookup: CDR1 SGDLS, CDR2 YYNGEE. As DNA, the CDR3 is TGTGCCAGCAGCGTAGGTCAGGGGCTTGAAATTAAGAACACCGGGGAGCTGTTTTTT. Residues: CASSVGQGLEIKNTGELFF.

V usage is TRBV29-1 and J usage is TRBJ2-7; D is possibly TRBD1 (6 bases). From germline, CDR1 is SQVTM and CDR2 ANQGSEA. Trimming removed 2 bases at V and 1 base at J, with 6 bases between. The CDR3 covers 12 residues. This chain's CDR3 is CSVERGSYEQYF. As DNA, the CDR3 is TGCAGCGTTGAAAGGGGGTCCTACGAGCAGTACTTC.

The chain has TRBV28 and TRBJ1-1; TRBD1 matches 8 bases. CDR1 MDHEN and CDR2 SYDVKM come from the germline V gene. V trimming: 6 bases; J trimming: 0 bases; junction bases outside the gene matches: 12. The length of the CDR3 is 17 residues. In DNA form, the CDR3 reads TGTGCCAGCAGCCTTGGTTCGACAGGGGCCATGAACACTGAAGCTTTCTTT. This sequence encodes CASSLGSTGAMNTEAFF.

The chain couples TRBV16 to TRBJ1-5; no firm D call. CDR3 length: 19 residues. CDR1 and CDR2 (germline): KGHSY, FQNENV. V lost 0 bases and J 2 bases, leaving 20 bases between the germline ends. CDR3 loop: CASSQSIYPRWQGNQPQHF. The CDR3 DNA is TGTGCCAGCAGCCAATCGATTTATCCCAGGTGGCAGGGCAATCAGCCCCAGCATTTT.

The V call is TRBV15, the J call TRBJ2-1; 9 bases agree with TRBD1. The V and J ends lost 1 base and 7 bases, in that order; junction bases with no gene match: 2. Germline CDR1 is LNHNV and CDR2 is YYDKDF (reference sequence). This CDR3 has 14 amino acids. DNA for the CDR3: TGTGCCACCAGCAGAGCCGGACAGGGGAATGAGCAGTTCTTC. Protein: CATSRAGQGNEQFF.